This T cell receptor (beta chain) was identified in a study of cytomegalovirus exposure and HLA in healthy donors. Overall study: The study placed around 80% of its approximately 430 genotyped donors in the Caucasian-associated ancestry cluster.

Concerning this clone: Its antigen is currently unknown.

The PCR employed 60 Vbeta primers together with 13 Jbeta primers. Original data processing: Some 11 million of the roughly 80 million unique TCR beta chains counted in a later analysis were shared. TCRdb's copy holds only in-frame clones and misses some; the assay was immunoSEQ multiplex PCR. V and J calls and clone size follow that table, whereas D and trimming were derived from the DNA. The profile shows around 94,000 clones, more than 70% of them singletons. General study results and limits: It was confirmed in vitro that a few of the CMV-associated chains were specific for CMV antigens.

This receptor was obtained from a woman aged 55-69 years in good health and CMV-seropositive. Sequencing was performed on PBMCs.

CDR3 sequence reads: CASSHSVEAFF. Here the CDR3 DNA reads TGTGCCAGCAGCCATTCGGTTGAAGCTTTCTTT. The chain employs TRBV14 and TRBJ1-1; D is undetermined. CDR3 length: 11 amino acids. Trimming pared 3 bases from V and 7 bases from J, leaving 6 bases between. Germline loops: CDR1 SGHDN, CDR2 FVKESK.